The 3 T cell receptor beta chains below come from one sample, sequenced in a study of early T cells in non-severe SARS-CoV-2 infection. TCRdb re-derived calls from the 5' RACE reads in MiXCR, one entry per CDR3 protein. The profile covers about 47,000 distinct CDR3 sequences, with around 10% appearing a single time and roughly 5.5% taken by the ten largest. Material: whole blood, obtained at baseline. These receptors all come from an adult who was a healthcare worker with PCR-confirmed SARS-CoV-2 infection or an uninfected control (not recorded which).

This clonotype has at least ten counts. The chain carries TRBV4-1 and TRBJ1-1, with D uncertain. The CDR3 covers 13 residues. Germline V gene sequence: CDR1 MGHRA, CDR2 YSYEKL. The V end was cut by 4 bases, the J end by 0 bases, with 6 bases between. CDR3 sequence (DNA): TGCGCCAGCAGCCGGGAGATGAACACTGAAGCTTTCTTT. This encodes CASSREMNTEAFF.

The V gene is TRBV12-3 or TRBV12-4, the J gene TRBJ2-4; D possibly matches TRBD1 or TRBD2 (7 bases each). V gave up 7 bases and J gave up 3 bases, with 22 bases separating them. There are 17 residues in the CDR3. CDR3 loop: CASTTPQGGPGKNIQYF. CDR3 coding DNA: TGTGCCAGCACCACTCCCCAGGGGGGGCCGGGCAAAAACATTCAGTACTTC.

The V call is TRBV29-1, the J call TRBJ1-1; tentatively, D is TRBD1 (6 bases). The length of the CDR3 is 12 residues. Germline V CDR1 and CDR2: SQVTM, ANQGSEA. Between the trimmed V and J ends, which lost 7 bases and 3 bases, there was a span of 12 bases. Here the CDR3 reads CSATTGYTEAFF. The DNA of the CDR3 is TGCAGCGCCACCACAGGGTACACTGAAGCTTTCTTT. The full variable domain, in which reference TRBV29-1 and TRBJ1-1 provide the parts outside the CDR3, is SAVISQKPSRDICQRGTSLTIQCQVDSQVTMMFWYRQQPGQSLTLIATANQGSEATYESGFVIDKFPISRPNLTFSTLTVSNMSPEDSSIYLCSATTGYTEAFFGQGTRLTVV.